This TCR beta chain is from a study of T cell responses to AZD1222 COVID-19 vaccine. Study context: It was second doses at about 4 or about 12 weeks that were pooled. Whole-study results and caveats: Clonal diversity was possibly underestimated, and white British individuals and females predominated among donors. The number of AZD1222 recipients seropositive at baseline was only five or six. Vaccine-associated CD4 TCRs spanned spike, dominant at 160-218 and 743-854.

Repertoires were generated with immunoSEQ multiplex PCR, while TCRdb's copy carries only in-frame clones and drops some. This table holds about 78,000 clones, roughly 87% found once. The CDR3 loop spans 16 amino acids. The V gene lost 3 bases and the J gene lost 0 bases, with 14 bases spanning the gap. Per the germline V gene, CDR1 is KGHSH and CDR2 is LQKENI. With respect to this clone: The antigen is not known.

The material was peripheral blood, obtained on day 0 of AZD1222 vaccination. The chain is built from TRBV18 and TRBJ1-2; tentatively, D is TRBD1 (5 bases). This sequence was found in an adult in good health. CDR3 amino acids: CASSPFGQGANYGYTF. In DNA, the CDR3 is TGTGCCAGCTCACCTTTTGGGCAGGGCGCTAACTATGGCTACACCTTC.